This T cell receptor beta chain is from a study of blood T cell repertoires in COVID-19. This CDR3 region has 13 residues. V shed 5 bases and J shed 1 base, with 9 bases lying between them. Categorization into cohorts depended on clinical history that participants reported. Original handling: Amplified reference gene primers provided the basis for estimating nucleated cell counts. Some clones are missing from TCRdb's copy, which holds only in-frame ones; the method was immunoSEQ multiplex PCR. D and trimming were read from the DNA, whereas the V and J calls and clone size are those reported in that table. The sample holds some 350,000 clones; approximately 92% are singletons and the top ten take roughly 1%.

The sample consisted of PBMCs or T cells enriched from blood (not recorded which). The rearrangement joins TRBV12-3 or TRBV12-4 to TRBJ2-7; the D gene is possibly TRBD1 (5 bases). This receptor was identified in a young man who had recovered from COVID-19. CDR3 DNA sequence: TGTGCCAGCAGTCAGGACATTTCCTACGAGCAGTACTTC. Translating it yields CASSQDISYEQYF.